The rows below give T cell receptor beta chains drawn from one sample of a study of shared clonotypes between healthy human individuals. Produced via immunoSEQ multiplex PCR; TCRdb's table is partial and in-frame only. This sample has a few million clones, with around 93% found just once. Sequenced: naive CD8+ T cells from PBMCs. The receptors were gathered from a man younger than 35 in good health. Some clones in this sample may be carry-over from other donors' samples. Both conserved end residues are part of each CDR3. A D gene is named only where the DNA matches it firmly. Some rows have no size entry. The others give once, few or many, or a class for an expanded clone.

J gene | clone size | V gene | D gene | CDR3 DNA | CDR3 protein
TRBJ2-1 | - | TRBV29-1 | TRBD2 | TGCAGCGTTGAATTAGCGGGGGAAGGTTACAATGAGCAGTTCTTC | CSVELAGEGYNEQFF
TRBJ2-2 | once | TRBV4-3 | TRBD1 | TGCGCCAGCCGGCCGGGACAGGGGTTCGGGGAGCTGTTTTTT | CASRPGQGFGELFF
TRBJ2-3 | - | TRBV11-2 | - | TGTGCCAGCCGATTTGCAGATACGCAGTATTTT | CASRFADTQYF
TRBJ1-1 | - | TRBV7-2 | - | TGTGCCAGCAGCTTAGCGGGAAACACTGAAGCTTTCTTT | CASSLAGNTEAFF
TRBJ1-5 | few | TRBV4-1 | - | TGCGCCAGCAGCCAAGATCGGGGGTCGGCTCAGCCCCAGCATTTT | CASSQDRGSAQPQHF
TRBJ1-1 | - | TRBV11-2 | TRBD1 | TGTGCCAGCAGGGCGACAGGGGAGGGGACTGAAGCTTTCTTT | CASRATGEGTEAFF
TRBJ1-1 | - | TRBV4-1 | - | TGCGCCAGCAGCGCCAAGAAGGGGAACACTGAAGCTTTCTTT | CASSAKKGNTEAFF
TRBJ1-2 | - | TRBV4-3 | - | TGCGCCAGCAGCCAACGGGACCGGGACTATGGCTACACCTTC | CASSQRDRDYGYTF
TRBJ1-1 | - | TRBV9 | - | TGTGCCAGCAGCGCCGGGGGTAACACTGAAGCTTTCTTT | CASSAGGNTEAFF
TRBJ2-7 | - | TRBV9 | TRBD1 | TGTGCCAGCAGCGCCGGACAGGGGGTAGCCTACGAGCAGTACTTC | CASSAGQGVAYEQYF
TRBJ2-7 | once | TRBV9 | TRBD1 | TGTGCCAGCTCCGCGGGACAGGGCGACGAGCAGTACTTC | CASSAGQGDEQYF
TRBJ2-4 | - | TRBV18 | TRBD2 | TGTGCCAGCTCACCTAGCGGGGTTGGCAAAAACATTCAGTACTTC | CASSPSGVGKNIQYF
TRBJ1-5 | - | TRBV6-1 | - | TGTGCCAGCAGTCCCGTGGACCCTCAGCCCCAGCATTTT | CASSPVDPQPQHF
TRBJ1-2 | - | TRBV6-5 | TRBD1 | TGTGCCAGCGCGGGACAGGGGGCGCGGCCGGGGGGCTACACCTTC | CASAGQGARPGGYTF
TRBJ2-7 | - | TRBV9 | TRBD2 | TGTGCCAGCAGCCCGGGGGGACTAGGATCTCACGAGCAGTACTTC | CASSPGGLGSHEQYF
TRBJ2-5 | - | TRBV9 | TRBD1 | TGTGCCAGCAGTAGAGGTGGGACAGGAGAGACCCAGTACTTC | CASSRGGTGETQYF
TRBJ1-5 | - | TRBV27 | - | TGTGCCAGCAGTTCGCTGGCAGGCTCGGTAGGAAAGGGCAATCAGCCCCAGCATTTT | CASSSLAGSVGKGNQPQHF
TRBJ1-2 | - | TRBV10-3 | - | TGTGCCATCAGTGATCCGACAGTTAACTATGGCTACACCTTC | CAISDPTVNYGYTF
TRBJ2-3 | - | TRBV11-3 | TRBD2 | TGTGCCAGCAGCCCCAGACTAGCGGGAGGAGCAGATACGCAGTATTTT | CASSPRLAGGADTQYF
TRBJ2-7 | - | TRBV27 | - | TGTGCCAGCAGTCTCTCTTCAGGGGGGGGCGACGAGCAGTACTTC | CASSLSSGGGDEQYF
TRBJ1-5 | - | TRBV28 | - | TGTGCCAGCATGGATCAGGTAGGCGGCAATCAGCCCCAGCATTTT | CASMDQVGGNQPQHF
TRBJ1-2 | - | TRBV6-6 | - | TGTGCCAGCAGTTTGATCAATGGCTACACCTTC | CASSLINGYTF
TRBJ1-1 | - | TRBV19 | - | TGTGCCAGTAGTATTGATATCCGAACTGAAGCTTTCTTT | CASSIDIRTEAFF
TRBJ2-7 | - | TRBV4-2 | - | TGTGCCAGTAGCCCACTCCAAGGGGGTTACGAGCAGTACTTC | CASSPLQGGYEQYF
TRBJ2-3 | - | TRBV13 | - | TGTGCCAGCAGCTTATCCCAGCAGTCGAGGGGAACGCAGTATTTT | CASSLSQQSRGTQYF
TRBJ2-7 | once | TRBV5-5 | TRBD2 | TGTGCCAGCAGACGCCCCGGGACTAGCAGTTACGAGCAGTACTTC | CASRRPGTSSYEQYF
TRBJ2-7 | - | TRBV4-2 | TRBD2 | TGTGCCAGCAGCCAGGAGGGACTAGCGGGATATCGCGAGCAGTACTTC | CASSQEGLAGYREQYF
TRBJ2-5 | - | TRBV7-9 | - | TGTGCCAGCAGCTTACGAGGCGGGCCCCAAGAGACCCAGTACTTC | CASSLRGGPQETQYF
TRBJ2-3 | - | TRBV7-3 | - | TGTGCCAGCAGCTTAACGTATTCAGTCGCAGATACGCAGTATTTT | CASSLTYSVADTQYF
TRBJ1-5 | - | TRBV19 | - | TGTGCCAGTAGTATAGGGGCATACCTCCTTCAGCCCCAGCATTTT | CASSIGAYLLQPQHF
TRBJ1-5 | - | TRBV7-9 | TRBD1 | TGTGCCAGCAGCGAGACAGGGGGCGGTCGGCCCCAGCATTTT | CASSETGGGRPQHF
TRBJ2-3 | - | TRBV10-3 | TRBD1 | TGTGCCATCAGTGAGCCATCGACAGGGGGCACAGATACGCAGTATTTT | CAISEPSTGGTDTQYF
TRBJ1-1 | - | TRBV5-6 | - | TGTGCCAGCAGTCCCGGTACAGGGAGGTTCTCTGAAGCTTTCTTT | CASSPGTGRFSEAFF
TRBJ2-1 | - | TRBV19 | TRBD2 | TGTGCCAGTGGTGCCCTACCTTTAGCGGGAGGGTTCAATGAGCAGTTCTTC | CASGALPLAGGFNEQFF
TRBJ1-2 | - | TRBV9 | TRBD1 | TGTGCCAGCAGCTCCACAGGGGGCGGTGGCTACACCTTC | CASSSTGGGGYTF
TRBJ2-7 | - | TRBV7-9 | - | TGTGCCAGCAGCTTAGACCAGGTCTACGAGCAGTACTTC | CASSLDQVYEQYF
TRBJ2-7 | - | TRBV2 | TRBD1 | TGTGCCAGCAGTGAAGCCCCTCGGGCAGGGGGCCACGAGCAGTACTTC | CASSEAPRAGGHEQYF
TRBJ1-5 | - | TRBV15 | TRBD1 | TGTGCCACCAGCAGAGTAATAGGGGGCCCTCGGCCCCAGCATTTT | CATSRVIGGPRPQHF
TRBJ2-1 | once | TRBV5-1 | - | TGCGCCAGCAGCTTCAGCGGACCGTCCTACAATGAGCAGTTCTTC | CASSFSGPSYNEQFF
TRBJ2-1 | - | TRBV4-3 | TRBD1 | TGCGCCAGCAGTCCTGGACAGGGTCCCTACAATGAGCAGTTCTTC | CASSPGQGPYNEQFF
TRBJ1-1 | - | TRBV7-2 | TRBD1 | TGTGCCAGCAGCTTACCCGCGACAGGGGTGAACACTGAAGCTTTCTTT | CASSLPATGVNTEAFF
TRBJ1-1 | - | TRBV5-6 | TRBD1 | TGTGCCAGCAGCGCCGTAACAGGGGAAGGGAACACTGAAGCTTTCTTT | CASSAVTGEGNTEAFF
TRBJ1-1 | - | TRBV7-9 | TRBD1 | TGTGCCAGCAGCTCCCGGACAGGGGGAGGAAAAACTGAAGCTTTCTTT | CASSSRTGGGKTEAFF
TRBJ2-2 | - | TRBV15 | - | TGTGCCACCAGCCTGGATCGGTTCACCGGGGAGCTGTTTTTT | CATSLDRFTGELFF
TRBJ2-5 | - | TRBV9 | TRBD1 | TGTGCCAGCAGCGTAGCTTACAGGGGACAAGAGACCCAGTACTTC | CASSVAYRGQETQYF
TRBJ1-1 | - | TRBV7-9 | - | TGTGCCAGCAGCTTCCCACTTGGGGGGAACACTGAAGCTTTCTTT | CASSFPLGGNTEAFF
TRBJ1-2 | - | TRBV29-1 | - | TGCAGCGTTGAAGCAGGGAACTATGGCTACACCTTC | CSVEAGNYGYTF
TRBJ2-7 | - | TRBV5-6 | TRBD1 | TGTGCCAGCAGGGCGGGACAGGGGTACGAGCAGTACTTC | CASRAGQGYEQYF
TRBJ2-1 | - | TRBV7-6 | TRBD1 | TGTGCCAGCAGACGCACAGGGGGTCGGTACAATGAGCAGTTCTTC | CASRRTGGRYNEQFF
TRBJ2-3 | - | TRBV23-1 | TRBD1 | TGCGCCAGCAGTCAGGCGGGCCCCGTGACAGGGGCAACAATTAGCACAGATACGCAGTATTTT | CASSQAGPVTGATISTDTQYF
TRBJ2-7 | - | TRBV15 | TRBD2 | TGTGCCACCAGCGGACTGAGCGGGAGACACTCCTACGAGCAGTACTTC | CATSGLSGRHSYEQYF
TRBJ1-2 | - | TRBV6-5 | TRBD1 | TGTGCCAGCAGTCACCGGGACAGTAACTATGGCTACACCTTC | CASSHRDSNYGYTF
TRBJ2-5 | - | TRBV27 | TRBD1 | TGTGCCAGCAGTTTCTCGGATCGACAGGGGTGGGAGACCCAGTACTTC | CASSFSDRQGWETQYF
TRBJ2-1 | - | TRBV25-1 | - | TGTGCCAGCAGTGACGACAAAAATGAGCAGTTCTTC | CASSDDKNEQFF
TRBJ1-3 | few | TRBV7-9 | TRBD1 | TGTGCCAGCAGCCAACAGGGGGCTGGAAACACCATATATTTT | CASSQQGAGNTIYF
TRBJ1-2 | - | TRBV11-2 | - | TGTGCCAGTGGGAACGACTATGGCTACACCTTC | CASGNDYGYTF
TRBJ1-1 | - | TRBV27 | TRBD1 | TGTGCCAGCAGTACAAGGACAGGGGGGATAACTGAAGCTTTCTTT | CASSTRTGGITEAFF
TRBJ1-2 | - | TRBV9 | - | TGTGCCAGCAGCGGAAGCTCCAATGGCTACACCTTC | CASSGSSNGYTF
TRBJ1-2 | - | TRBV18 | - | TGTGCCAGCTCACCATCCGGGGACCTTAGTGGCTACACCTTC | CASSPSGDLSGYTF